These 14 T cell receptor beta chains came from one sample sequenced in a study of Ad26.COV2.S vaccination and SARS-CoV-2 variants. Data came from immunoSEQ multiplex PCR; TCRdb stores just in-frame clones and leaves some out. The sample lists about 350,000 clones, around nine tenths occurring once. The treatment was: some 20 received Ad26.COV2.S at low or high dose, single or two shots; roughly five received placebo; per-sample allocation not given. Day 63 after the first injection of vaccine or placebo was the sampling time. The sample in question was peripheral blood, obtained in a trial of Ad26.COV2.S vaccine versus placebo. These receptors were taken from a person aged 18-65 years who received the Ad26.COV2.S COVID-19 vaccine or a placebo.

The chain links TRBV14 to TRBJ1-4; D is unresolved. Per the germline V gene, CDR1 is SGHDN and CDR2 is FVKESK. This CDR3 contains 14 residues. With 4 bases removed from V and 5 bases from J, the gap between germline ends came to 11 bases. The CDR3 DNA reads TGTGCCAGCAGCCCCCGCTACACGAATGAAAAACTGTTTTTT. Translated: CASSPRYTNEKLFF.

The CDR3 coding sequence is TGTGCCAGCAGCCAAGGTGCGGGACAGGGTGTCGAGACCCAGTACTTC. Translation gives CASSQGAGQGVETQYF. The V and J genes are TRBV4-2 and TRBJ2-5; 9 nucleotides align to TRBD1. CDR1 LGHNA and CDR2 YNFKEQ come from the germline V gene. V was pared by 1 base and J by 5 bases, with 8 bases of the junction left unmatched. CDR3 length equals 16 residues.

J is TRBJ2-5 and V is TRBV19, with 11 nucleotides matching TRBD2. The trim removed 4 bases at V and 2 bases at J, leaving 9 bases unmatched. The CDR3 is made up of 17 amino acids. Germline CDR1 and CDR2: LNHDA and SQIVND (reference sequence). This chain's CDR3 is CASSNSGTSGSQETQYF. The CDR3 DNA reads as TGTGCCAGTAGTAACTCCGGGACTAGCGGTAGTCAAGAGACCCAGTACTTC.

Here the CDR3 reads CASSLHGFTEAFF. For the CDR3, the DNA is TGTGCCAGCAGTTTGCATGGGTTCACTGAAGCTTTCTTT. The J gene is TRBJ1-1, the V gene TRBV12-3 or TRBV12-4; no reliable D call. V was clipped by 3 bases and J by 4 bases, with 9 bases between them. This CDR3 is built from 13 residues.

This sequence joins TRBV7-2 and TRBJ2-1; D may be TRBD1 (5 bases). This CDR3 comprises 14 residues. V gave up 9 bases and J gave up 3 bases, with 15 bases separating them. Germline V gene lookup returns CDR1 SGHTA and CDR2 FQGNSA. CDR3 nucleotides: TGTGCCAGTTCCCAGGGAAACGGCTACAATGAGCAGTTCTTC. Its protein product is CASSQGNGYNEQFF.

CDR3 DNA sequence: TGTGCCAGCAGCTTGGGTACTAGCGGGGGAGGGGGCGAGCAGTACTTC. Translation: CASSLGTSGGGGEQYF. The chain is built from TRBV7-2 and TRBJ2-7; TRBD2 aligns across 11 bases. The J segment lost 6 bases and the V segment lost 3 bases, leaving 10 bases of the junction unmatched. Per the germline V gene, CDR1 is SGHTA and CDR2 is FQGNSA. CDR3 size: 16 residues.

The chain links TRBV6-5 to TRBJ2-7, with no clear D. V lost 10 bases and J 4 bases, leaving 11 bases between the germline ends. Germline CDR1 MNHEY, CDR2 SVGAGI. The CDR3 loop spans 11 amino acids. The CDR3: CATWEGYEQYF. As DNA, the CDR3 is TGTGCCACCTGGGAAGGTTACGAGCAGTACTTC.

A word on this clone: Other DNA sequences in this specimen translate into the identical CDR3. The CDR3 region has the DNA TGTGCCAGCAGTTTAGTAGATGAGCAGTTCTTC. Its protein is CASSLVDEQFF. This chain joins TRBV12-3 or TRBV12-4 and TRBJ2-1; D gene unclear. V was clipped by 1 base and J by 8 bases, with 3 bases between them. This CDR3 contains 11 residues.

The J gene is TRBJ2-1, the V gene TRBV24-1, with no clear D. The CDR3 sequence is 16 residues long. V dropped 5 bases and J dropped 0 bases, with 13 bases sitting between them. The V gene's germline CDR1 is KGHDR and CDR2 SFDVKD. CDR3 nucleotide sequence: TGTGCCACCAGTGCCGCGAGTACGTCCTCCTACAATGAGCAGTTCTTC. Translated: CATSAASTSSYNEQFF.

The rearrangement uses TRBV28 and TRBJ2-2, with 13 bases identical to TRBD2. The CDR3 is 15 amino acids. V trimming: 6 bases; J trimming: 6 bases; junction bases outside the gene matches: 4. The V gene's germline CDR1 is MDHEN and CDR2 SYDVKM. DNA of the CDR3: TGTGCCAGCAGATATACTAGCGGGGGGGCCGGGGAGCTGTTTTTT. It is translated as CASRYTSGGAGELFF. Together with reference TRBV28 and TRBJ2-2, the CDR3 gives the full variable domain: DVKVTQSSRYLVKRTGEKVFLECVQDMDHENMFWYRQDPGLGLRLIYFSYDVKMKEKGDIPEGYSVSREKKERFSLILESASTNQTSMYLCASRYTSGGAGELFFGEGSRLTVL.

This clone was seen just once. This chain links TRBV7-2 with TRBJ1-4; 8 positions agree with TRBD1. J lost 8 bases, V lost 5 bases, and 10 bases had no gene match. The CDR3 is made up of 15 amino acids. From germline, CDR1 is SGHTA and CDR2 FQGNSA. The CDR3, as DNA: TGTGCCAGCAGCCCTTCCCGGGACAGGAGGGAAAAACTGTTTTTT. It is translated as CASSPSRDRREKLFF.

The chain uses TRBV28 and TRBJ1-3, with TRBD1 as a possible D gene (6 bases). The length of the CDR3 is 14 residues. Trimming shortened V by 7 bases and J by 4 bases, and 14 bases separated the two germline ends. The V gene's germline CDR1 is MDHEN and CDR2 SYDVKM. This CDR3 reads CASTLRTVGNTIYF. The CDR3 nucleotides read TGTGCCAGCACCCTCAGGACAGTCGGAAACACCATATATTTT.

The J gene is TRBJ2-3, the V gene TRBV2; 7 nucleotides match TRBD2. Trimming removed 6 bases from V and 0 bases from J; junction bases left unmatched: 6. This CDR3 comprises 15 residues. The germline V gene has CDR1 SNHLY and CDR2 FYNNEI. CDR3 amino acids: CASRDWRGSTDTQYF. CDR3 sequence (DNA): TGTGCCAGCAGAGATTGGCGGGGGAGCACAGATACGCAGTATTTT.

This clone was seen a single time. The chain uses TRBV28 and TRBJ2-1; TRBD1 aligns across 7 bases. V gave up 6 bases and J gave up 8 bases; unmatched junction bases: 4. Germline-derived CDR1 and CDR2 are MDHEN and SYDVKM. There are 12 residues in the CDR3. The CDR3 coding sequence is TGTGCCAGCAGAGACAGGGATTATGAGCAGTTCTTC. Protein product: CASRDRDYEQFF. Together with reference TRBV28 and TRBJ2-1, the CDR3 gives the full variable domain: DVKVTQSSRYLVKRTGEKVFLECVQDMDHENMFWYRQDPGLGLRLIYFSYDVKMKEKGDIPEGYSVSREKKERFSLILESASTNQTSMYLCASRDRDYEQFFGPGTRLTVL.